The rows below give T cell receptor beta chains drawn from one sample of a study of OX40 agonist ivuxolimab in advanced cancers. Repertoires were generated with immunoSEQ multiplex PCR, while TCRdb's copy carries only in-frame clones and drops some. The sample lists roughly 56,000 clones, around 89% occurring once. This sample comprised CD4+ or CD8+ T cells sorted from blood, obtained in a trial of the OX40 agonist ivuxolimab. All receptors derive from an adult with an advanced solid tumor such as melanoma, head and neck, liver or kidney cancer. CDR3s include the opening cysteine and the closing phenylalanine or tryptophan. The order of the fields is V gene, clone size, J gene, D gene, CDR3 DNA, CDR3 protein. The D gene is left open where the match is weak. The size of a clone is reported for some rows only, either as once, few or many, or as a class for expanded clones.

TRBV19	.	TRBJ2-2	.	TGTGCCAGTAGTATAGGTGGCGTCGGGGAGCTGTTTTTT	CASSIGGVGELFF
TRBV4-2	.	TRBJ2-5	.	TGTGCCAGCAGCCCCGGCCCAGCGGAGTACCAAGAGACCCAGTACTTC	CASSPGPAEYQETQYF
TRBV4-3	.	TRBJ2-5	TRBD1	TGCGCCAGCAGCCAGGATTACCCCGGGACAGGGAGGACGGAGACCCAGTACTTC	CASSQDYPGTGRTETQYF
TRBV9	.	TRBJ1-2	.	TGTGCCAGCAGCCTTACAGCGGATGGCTACACCTTC	CASSLTADGYTF
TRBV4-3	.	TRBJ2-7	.	TGCGCCAGCAGCCAAGAGACGTCCTACGAGCAGTACTTC	CASSQETSYEQYF
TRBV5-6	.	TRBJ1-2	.	TGTGCCAGCAGGCTGATTGATGGCTACACCTTC	CASRLIDGYTF
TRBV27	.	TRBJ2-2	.	TGTGCCAGCAGTTTGTTGGGTCTCGGGGAGCTGTTTTTT	CASSLLGLGELFF
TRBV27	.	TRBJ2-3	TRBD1	TGTGCCAGCAGTCATATTACCCCGACAGGGGTGCGTACAGATACGCAGTATTTT	CASSHITPTGVRTDTQYF
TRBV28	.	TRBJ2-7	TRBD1	TGTGCCAGCAGTTTTAGCCAGGGGGTATACGAGCAGTACTTC	CASSFSQGVYEQYF
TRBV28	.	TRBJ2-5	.	TGTGCCAGCAGTAAAATAGGACCTAACGATTTTTACGAGACCCAGTACTTC	CASSKIGPNDFYETQYF
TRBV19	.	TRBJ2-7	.	TGTGCCAGTAGTCCAGCGGTCCCCTCCTACGAGCAGTACTTC	CASSPAVPSYEQYF
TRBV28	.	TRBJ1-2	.	TGTGCCAGCAGTCCCCAGACAGATGACTATGGCTACACCTTC	CASSPQTDDYGYTF
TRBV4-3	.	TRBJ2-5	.	TGCGCCAGCAGCCAAGATCGGAGAGTCCAAGAGACCCAGTACTTC	CASSQDRRVQETQYF
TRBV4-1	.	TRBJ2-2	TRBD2	TGCGCCAGCAGCCCCTGGTCTAGCGGGACTACCGGGGAGCTGTTTTTT	CASSPWSSGTTGELFF
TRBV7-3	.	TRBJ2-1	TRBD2	TGTGCCAGCAGCTCGCCTGCCGGGACTAGCGGGAAGAGCTCCTACAATGAGCAGTTCTTC	CASSSPAGTSGKSSYNEQFF
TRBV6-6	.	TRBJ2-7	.	TGTGCCAGCAGTTACGGTAGAGCGACATACACCTACGAGCAGTACTTC	CASSYGRATYTYEQYF
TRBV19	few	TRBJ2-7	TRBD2	TGTGCCAGTAGTCTAGCGGGCGAGCAGTACTTC	CASSLAGEQYF
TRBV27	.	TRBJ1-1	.	TGTGCCAGCAGTTTAGCCCGGAACACTGAAGCTTTCTTT	CASSLARNTEAFF
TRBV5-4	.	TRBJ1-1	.	TGTGCCAGCAACCGCCCGGGGGACCCGAACACTGAAGCTTTCTTT	CASNRPGDPNTEAFF
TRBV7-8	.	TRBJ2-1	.	TGTGCCAGCAGTCCTGGGGGGGCAGGCTACAATGAGCAGTTCTTC	CASSPGGAGYNEQFF
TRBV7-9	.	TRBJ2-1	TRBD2	TGTGCCAGCAGCCTCCAACTAGCGGGAGCCTACAATGAGCAGTTCTTC	CASSLQLAGAYNEQFF
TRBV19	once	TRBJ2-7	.	TGTGCCAGTAGTATATCCAGCTCCTACGAGCAGTACTTC	CASSISSSYEQYF
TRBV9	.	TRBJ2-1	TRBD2	TGTGCCAGCAGCACCCGGACTAGCGGGAATGCCTTGGATGAGCAGTTCTTC	CASSTRTSGNALDEQFF